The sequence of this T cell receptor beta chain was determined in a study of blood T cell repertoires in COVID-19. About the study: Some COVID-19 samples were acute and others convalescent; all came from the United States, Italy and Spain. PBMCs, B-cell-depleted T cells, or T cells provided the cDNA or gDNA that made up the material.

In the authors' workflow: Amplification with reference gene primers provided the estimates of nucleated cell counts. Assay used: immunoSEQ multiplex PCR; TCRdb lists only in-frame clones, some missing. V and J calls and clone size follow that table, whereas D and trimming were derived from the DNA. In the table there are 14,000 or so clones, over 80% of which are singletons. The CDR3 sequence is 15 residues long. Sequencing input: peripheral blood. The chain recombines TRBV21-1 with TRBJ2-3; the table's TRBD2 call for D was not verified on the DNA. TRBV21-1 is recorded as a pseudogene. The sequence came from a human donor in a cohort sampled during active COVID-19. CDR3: CASRAGGPYTDTQYF. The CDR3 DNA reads TGTGCCAGCAGGGCGGGGGGTCCTTACACAGATACGCAGTATTTT.